The 10 T cell receptor beta chains below were found in one sample sequenced in a study of blood T cell repertoires in COVID-19. The assay was immunoSEQ multiplex PCR, and TCRdb's table has in-frame clones only and misses some. The sample contains about 140,000 clones, approximately 84% of which appear only once. Source material: peripheral blood. Receptor source: a woman older than 75 in a cohort sampled during active or convalescent COVID-19.

This clone was observed a single time. The chain is built from TRBV18 and TRBJ2-1, with D perhaps matching TRBD1 (5 bases). Germline CDR1 KGHSH, CDR2 LQKENI. The CDR3 length is 15 residues. V lost 4 bases to trimming and J lost 7 bases, with 17 bases between them. The CDR3 coding sequence is TGTGCCAGCTCACGTCCGGCAGGGTCTTGGAATGAGCAGTTCTTC. Translation gives CASSRPAGSWNEQFF.

The chain couples TRBV6-2 or TRBV6-3 to TRBJ2-1; 9 nucleotides agree with TRBD2. The CDR3 sequence is 16 residues long. Per the germline V gene, CDR1 is MNHEY and CDR2 is SVGEGT. V was clipped by 5 bases and J by 4 bases; unmatched bases: 9. In DNA, the CDR3 is TGTGCCAGCAGTATACGCCTAGCGGGGACATACAATGAGCAGTTCTTC. Its protein product is CASSIRLAGTYNEQFF.

The chain recombines TRBV7-9 with TRBJ1-2; no definite D call. The CDR3 length is 12 residues. V was shortened by 3 bases and J by 8 bases, with 10 bases between the two germline ends. The germline V gene has CDR1 SEHNR and CDR2 FQNEAQ (reference sequence). The CDR3 DNA is TGTGCCAGCAGCTTTGGGAGCGAAGGCTACACCTTC. It yields the protein CASSFGSEGYTF.

Concerning this clone: Different DNA sequences within this sample yield the same CDR3. This rearrangement joins TRBV3-1 (or the pseudogene TRBV3-2) to TRBJ2-3; 8 nucleotides line up with TRBD2. The germline V gene encodes CDR1 LGHDT and CDR2 YNNKEL (reference sequence). The CDR3 extends over 15 amino acids. V gave up 5 bases and J gave up 1 base; unmatched junction bases: 5. DNA for the CDR3: TGTGCCAGCAGCACTCGGGGGGGCCGCACAGATACGCAGTATTTT. It translates to CASSTRGGRTDTQYF.

The chain carries TRBV7-3 and TRBJ2-3; D is unclear. V lost 2 bases to trimming and J lost 1 base, with 7 bases between them. Germline-derived CDR1 and CDR2 are SGHTA and FQGTGA. There are 14 residues in the CDR3. DNA for the CDR3: TGTGCCAGCAGCTTAGCCCGAGGCACAGATACGCAGTATTTT. It yields the protein CASSLARGTDTQYF.

As concerns this clone: An end of the junction differs from the germline gene, which may be a read error. The V and J genes are TRBV4-3 and TRBJ1-1, with 7 nucleotides matching TRBD1. The germline gives CDR1 LGHNA, CDR2 YSLEER. This CDR3 is built from 15 residues. DNA of the CDR3: TGCGCCAGCAGCCAAGATCAGACAGGGAACGCTGAAGCTTTCTTT. Encoded protein: CASSQDQTGNAEAFF.

This clone was picked up one time. The sample has other DNA sequences that encode this CDR3 too. V gene TRBV5-1 combines with J gene TRBJ1-1; D gene uncertain. Trimming took 1 base from V and 1 from J, leaving 5 bases between them. Looked up from germline, CDR1 is SGHRS and CDR2 is YFSETQ. This CDR3 has 13 amino acids. CDR3 sequence reads: CASSLFQNTEAFF. In nucleotides, the CDR3 is TGCGCCAGCAGCTTGTTCCAGAACACTGAAGCTTTCTTT.

The rearrangement links TRBV5-4 to TRBJ1-1, with D maybe TRBD1 (6 bases). In germline, CDR1 is SGHNT, CDR2 YYREEE (reference sequence). V was shortened by 4 bases and J by 1 base, with 11 bases between the two germline ends. CDR3 length: 14 amino acids. This chain's CDR3 is CASSQPTGNTEAFF. In nucleotides, the CDR3 is TGTGCCAGCAGCCAACCGACAGGGAACACTGAAGCTTTCTTT.

V and J are TRBV4-1 and TRBJ1-4, with 8 positions matching TRBD1. Germline V lookup: CDR1 MGHRA, CDR2 YSYEKL. This CDR3 comprises 19 residues. V trimming: 3 bases; J trimming: 0 bases; junction bases outside the gene matches: 12. The DNA for the CDR3 is TGCGCCAGCAGCCATACCTTTCAGGGGGCTTGGGCAACTAATGAAAAACTGTTTTTT. Its translation: CASSHTFQGAWATNEKLFF.

This clone occurred once. The V and J genes are TRBV18 and TRBJ1-4, with D possibly matching TRBD1 (5 bases). Germline loops: CDR1 KGHSH, CDR2 LQKENI. CDR3 size: 14 residues. Trimming removed 3 bases at V and 5 bases at J, with 10 bases between. In DNA, the CDR3 is TGTGCCAGCTCACCCGGGGGTACGAATGAAAAACTGTTTTTT. Protein: CASSPGGTNEKLFF.